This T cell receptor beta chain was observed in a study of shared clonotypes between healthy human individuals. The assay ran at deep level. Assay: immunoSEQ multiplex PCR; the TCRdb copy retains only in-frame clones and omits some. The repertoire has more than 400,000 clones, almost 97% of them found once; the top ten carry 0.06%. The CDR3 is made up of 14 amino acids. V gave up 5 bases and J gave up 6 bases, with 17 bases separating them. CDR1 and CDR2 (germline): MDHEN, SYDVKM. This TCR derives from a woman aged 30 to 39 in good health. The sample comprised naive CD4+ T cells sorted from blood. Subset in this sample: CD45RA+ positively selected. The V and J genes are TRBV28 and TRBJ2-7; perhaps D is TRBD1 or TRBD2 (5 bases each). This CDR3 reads CASSGSRDLSEQYF. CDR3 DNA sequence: TGTGCCAGCAGTGGGTCCCGGGACCTGAGCGAGCAGTACTTC.